A selection of T cell receptor beta chains follows, all from one sample in a study of blood T cell repertoires in COVID-19. The repertoire was sequenced with immunoSEQ multiplex PCR; TCRdb's copy has only in-frame clones and lacks some. The sample gives 95,000 to 150,000 clones, 65% to 90% of which show up once; about a quarter is in the top ten. The sample was peripheral blood. These receptors originate from a woman of 80 years or more with acute or convalescent COVID-19. Both conserved end residues are part of each CDR3. The D gene is left open where the match is weak. Part of the rows lack a size; the others show once, few, many or a class for expanded clones.

CDR3nt: TGTGCCAGCAGTCCGACAGGGGGCAATCAGCCCCAGCATTTT
CDR3aa: CASSPTGGNQPQHF
j_gene: TRBJ1-5
abundance: .
d_gene: TRBD1
len: 14
v_gene: TRBV2

CDR3nt: TGTGCCAGCAGTGGAGAGGGCGGACCCCTCCACTTT
CDR3aa: CASSGEGGPLHF
j_gene: TRBJ1-6
abundance: .
d_gene: .
len: 12
v_gene: TRBV6-4

CDR3nt: TGTGCCAGCAGGGGGACAGTTTCTAACTATGGCTACACCTTC
CDR3aa: CASRGTVSNYGYTF
j_gene: TRBJ1-2
abundance: once
d_gene: TRBD1
len: 14
v_gene: TRBV27

CDR3nt: TGTGCCAGCTCACCACCGGGACAGGGGCGTGATGGCTACACCTTC
CDR3aa: CASSPPGQGRDGYTF
j_gene: TRBJ1-2
abundance: .
d_gene: TRBD1
len: 15
v_gene: TRBV18

CDR3nt: TGCGCCAGCAGCTTGGTTCAGGGTTGGACCGGGGAGCTGTTTTTT
CDR3aa: CASSLVQGWTGELFF
j_gene: TRBJ2-2
abundance: once
d_gene: .
len: 15
v_gene: TRBV5-1

CDR3nt: TGTGCCAGCAGCGGAGGCCCCGTTAGCGGCTCCTACGAGCAGTACTTC
CDR3aa: CASSGGPVSGSYEQYF
j_gene: TRBJ2-7
abundance: .
d_gene: .
len: 16
v_gene: TRBV9

CDR3nt: TGTGCCAGCAGTTCTCCTAGCCTCCAGGGGATCGGCTATGGCTACACCTTC
CDR3aa: CASSSPSLQGIGYGYTF
j_gene: TRBJ1-2
abundance: .
d_gene: .
len: 17
v_gene: TRBV28

CDR3nt: TGTGCCAGCAGCCCCCCGCCGGGGACAGGGGTGCAAGAAGCTTTCTTT
CDR3aa: CASSPPPGTGVQEAFF
j_gene: TRBJ1-1
abundance: .
d_gene: TRBD1
len: 16
v_gene: TRBV5-8

CDR3nt: TGTGCCAGCACCGCAGGGGCAACTCAGCCCCAGCATTTT
CDR3aa: CASTAGATQPQHF
j_gene: TRBJ1-5
abundance: few
d_gene: .
len: 13
v_gene: TRBV28

CDR3nt: TGTGCCAGCAGCCCGGGACAGCCCATAGTCTATGGCTACACCTTC
CDR3aa: CASSPGQPIVYGYTF
j_gene: TRBJ1-2
abundance: .
d_gene: TRBD1
len: 15
v_gene: TRBV5-4

CDR3nt: TGCAGCGCGTCTAGCGGGGGGGGACGAGAGACCCAGTACTTC
CDR3aa: CSASSGGGRETQYF
j_gene: TRBJ2-5
abundance: .
d_gene: TRBD2
len: 14
v_gene: TRBV29-1

CDR3nt: TGTGCCAGCCGGGGGGACACAAAAGAAGCTTTCTTT
CDR3aa: CASRGDTKEAFF
j_gene: TRBJ1-1
abundance: .
d_gene: .
len: 12
v_gene: TRBV28

CDR3nt: TGCGCCAGCAGCCAAGATCAGGGGGCGGAAACTGAAGCTTTCTTT
CDR3aa: CASSQDQGAETEAFF
j_gene: TRBJ1-1
abundance: .
d_gene: TRBD1
len: 15
v_gene: TRBV4-3

CDR3nt: TGCGCCAGCAGCCAAGAGTGGCGGGGGGCAAAGGGAAACACCATATATTTT
CDR3aa: CASSQEWRGAKGNTIYF
j_gene: TRBJ1-3
abundance: .
d_gene: .
len: 17
v_gene: TRBV4-3

CDR3nt: TGCGCCAGCAGCCTACAGGGTAATGATGTCCCTACCACTGAAGCTTTCTTT
CDR3aa: CASSLQGNDVPTTEAFF
j_gene: TRBJ1-1
abundance: few
d_gene: .
len: 17
v_gene: TRBV5-1

CDR3nt: TGTGCCAGCAGCTTGGGAGGGAGCTATGGCTACACCTTC
CDR3aa: CASSLGGSYGYTF
j_gene: TRBJ1-2
abundance: .
d_gene: .
len: 13
v_gene: TRBV5-5

CDR3nt: TGCGCCAGCAGCTCGGGACAGGGGAGGGCCGGGGAGCTGTTTTTT
CDR3aa: CASSSGQGRAGELFF
j_gene: TRBJ2-2
abundance: .
d_gene: TRBD1
len: 15
v_gene: TRBV5-1

CDR3nt: TGCAGTGCAGGGGGCGGCTATGGCTACACCTTC
CDR3aa: CSAGGGYGYTF
j_gene: TRBJ1-2
abundance: .
d_gene: TRBD1
len: 11
v_gene: TRBV20-1

CDR3nt: TGTGCCAGCAGTGCCCAACAGGGTGATCAGCCCCAGCATTTT
CDR3aa: CASSAQQGDQPQHF
j_gene: TRBJ1-5
abundance: .
d_gene: .
len: 14
v_gene: TRBV2

CDR3nt: TGTGCCAGCAGCTTAGAAGGCGGGGGGGCGGACGAGACCCAGTACTTC
CDR3aa: CASSLEGGGADETQYF
j_gene: TRBJ2-5
abundance: few
d_gene: TRBD2
len: 16
v_gene: TRBV11-2

CDR3nt: TGTGCCAGCAGCCCTACAGGGGGAAACACCATATATTTT
CDR3aa: CASSPTGGNTIYF
j_gene: TRBJ1-3
abundance: once
d_gene: .
len: 13
v_gene: TRBV11-2

CDR3nt: TGCGCCAGCTCACCGGACAGGAAAGGGTACACTGAAGCTTTCTTT
CDR3aa: CASSPDRKGYTEAFF
j_gene: TRBJ1-1
abundance: .
d_gene: TRBD1
len: 15
v_gene: TRBV5-1

CDR3nt: TGTGCCAGCAGCCAGCCGACAGGGGGTGGCGAAAAACTGTTTTTT
CDR3aa: CASSQPTGGGEKLFF
j_gene: TRBJ1-4
abundance: few
d_gene: TRBD1
len: 15
v_gene: TRBV7-9

CDR3nt: TGTGCCAGCAGTTACCGGGACAGGGGGCATAGTTCGCAGCAGTACTTC
CDR3aa: CASSYRDRGHSSQQYF
j_gene: TRBJ2-7
abundance: .
d_gene: TRBD1
len: 16
v_gene: TRBV6-2/TRBV6-3

CDR3nt: TGTGCCAGCAGCTTAGGTGCATTGGGCACTGGAAACACCATATATTTT
CDR3aa: CASSLGALGTGNTIYF
j_gene: TRBJ1-3
abundance: .
d_gene: .
len: 16
v_gene: TRBV11-3

CDR3nt: TGTGCCAGCAGTGCTCCGGGACAGGGTGTATCGGATACGCAGTATTTT
CDR3aa: CASSAPGQGVSDTQYF
j_gene: TRBJ2-3
abundance: .
d_gene: TRBD1
len: 16
v_gene: TRBV6-1

CDR3nt: TGCGCCAGCAGAACAGGGTTCACCGGGGAGCTGTTTTTT
CDR3aa: CASRTGFTGELFF
j_gene: TRBJ2-2
abundance: .
d_gene: .
len: 13
v_gene: TRBV4-1

CDR3nt: TGTGCCAGCAGCTTTAGCCCACAAGAGACCCAGTACTTC
CDR3aa: CASSFSPQETQYF
j_gene: TRBJ2-5
abundance: .
d_gene: .
len: 13
v_gene: TRBV7-9

CDR3nt: TGTGCCAGCAGCCTAATGGGGGCGGGAGAGACCCAGTACTTC
CDR3aa: CASSLMGAGETQYF
j_gene: TRBJ2-5
abundance: .
d_gene: .
len: 14
v_gene: TRBV11-2

CDR3nt: TGTGCCAGCAGCTTCGGGGGGCGGCCCTACGAGCAGTACTTC
CDR3aa: CASSFGGRPYEQYF
j_gene: TRBJ2-7
abundance: few
d_gene: .
len: 14
v_gene: TRBV11-2

CDR3nt: TGTGCCACGCTCCCCGACACCTACAATGAGCAGTTCTTC
CDR3aa: CATLPDTYNEQFF
j_gene: TRBJ2-1
abundance: .
d_gene: .
len: 13
v_gene: TRBV7-9

CDR3nt: TGTGCCAGTAGTTCTCGACAGGGGGAGGATGGCTACACCTTC
CDR3aa: CASSSRQGEDGYTF
j_gene: TRBJ1-2
abundance: few
d_gene: TRBD1
len: 14
v_gene: TRBV19

CDR3nt: TGTGCCAGCAGCCTAGGGACAGTTCGTTCACCCCTCCACTTT
CDR3aa: CASSLGTVRSPLHF
j_gene: TRBJ1-6
abundance: .
d_gene: TRBD1
len: 14
v_gene: TRBV7-2

CDR3nt: TGTGCCAGCAGCAGTTCAGCCTTCGACTTCGCGGGGGCCTGGGGGTACCAAGAGACCCAGTACTTC
CDR3aa: CASSSSAFDFAGAWGYQETQYF
j_gene: TRBJ2-5
abundance: .
d_gene: .
len: 22
v_gene: TRBV21-1

CDR3nt: TGTGCCAGCAGCTTAACAGGGGCCGGGGAGCTGTTTTTT
CDR3aa: CASSLTGAGELFF
j_gene: TRBJ2-2
abundance: .
d_gene: TRBD1
len: 13
v_gene: TRBV3-1/TRBV3-2

CDR3nt: TGTGCCAGCAGCCACCAAGGACAGGGAGGGGAGACCCAGTACTTC
CDR3aa: CASSHQGQGGETQYF
j_gene: TRBJ2-5
abundance: .
d_gene: .
len: 15
v_gene: TRBV3-1/TRBV3-2

CDR3nt: TGTGCCAGCAGGCCGGGACAGGGGTATGGCTACACCTTC
CDR3aa: CASRPGQGYGYTF
j_gene: TRBJ1-2
abundance: .
d_gene: TRBD1
len: 13
v_gene: TRBV6-5

CDR3nt: TGTGCCAGCAGCTTAGGACAGGGGGCGGTCACCGGGGAGCTGTTTTTT
CDR3aa: CASSLGQGAVTGELFF
j_gene: TRBJ2-2
abundance: .
d_gene: TRBD1
len: 16
v_gene: TRBV7-2

CDR3nt: TGTGCCACCAGTGATTCTAGTTCTAACTATGGCTACACCTTC
CDR3aa: CATSDSSSNYGYTF
j_gene: TRBJ1-2
abundance: .
d_gene: .
len: 14
v_gene: TRBV24-1

CDR3nt: TGCAGTGCTAGTCCGGGGGGCAGAGGCTATGGCTACACCTTC
CDR3aa: CSASPGGRGYGYTF
j_gene: TRBJ1-2
abundance: .
d_gene: .
len: 14
v_gene: TRBV20-1

CDR3nt: TGTGCCAGTAAAGCCGGGACAGGGAATGGCCACCAGCATTTT
CDR3aa: CASKAGTGNGHQHF
j_gene: TRBJ1-5
abundance: .
d_gene: TRBD1
len: 14
v_gene: TRBV19

CDR3nt: TGCGCCAGCAGCCAAGTTCGGGACAGGGGTTGGACTGAAGCTTTCTTT
CDR3aa: CASSQVRDRGWTEAFF
j_gene: TRBJ1-1
abundance: .
d_gene: TRBD1
len: 16
v_gene: TRBV4-1

CDR3nt: TGTGCCACCAAAAAGGGGGCTGGGGGGACCCAGTACTTC
CDR3aa: CATKKGAGGTQYF
j_gene: TRBJ2-5
abundance: .
d_gene: TRBD1
len: 13
v_gene: TRBV28

CDR3nt: TGCGCCAGCAGCTTGGGTAGCGGGGGTACTCAAGAGACCCAGTACTTC
CDR3aa: CASSLGSGGTQETQYF
j_gene: TRBJ2-5
abundance: .
d_gene: TRBD2
len: 16
v_gene: TRBV5-1

CDR3nt: TGTGCCAGCAGACCTAAAGTCCGGTTAGGAGCTGAAGCTTTCTTT
CDR3aa: CASRPKVRLGAEAFF
j_gene: TRBJ1-1
abundance: few
d_gene: .
len: 15
v_gene: TRBV7-9

CDR3nt: TGCGCCAGCAGCTTGGAGCTAGGTGGTGAAAAACTGTTTTTT
CDR3aa: CASSLELGGEKLFF
j_gene: TRBJ1-4
abundance: .
d_gene: .
len: 14
v_gene: TRBV5-1

CDR3nt: TGTGCCAGCAGTTTATTTGGACAGGGAGGCTACACCTTC
CDR3aa: CASSLFGQGGYTF
j_gene: TRBJ1-2
abundance: .
d_gene: TRBD1
len: 13
v_gene: TRBV28

CDR3nt: TGTGCCAGCACCACAGATGAAAAACTGTTTTTT
CDR3aa: CASTTDEKLFF
j_gene: TRBJ1-4
abundance: .
d_gene: .
len: 11
v_gene: TRBV2

CDR3nt: TGTGCCAGCACCCGGGCGGGGAACACTGAAGCTTTCTTT
CDR3aa: CASTRAGNTEAFF
j_gene: TRBJ1-1
abundance: .
d_gene: .
len: 13
v_gene: TRBV12-3/TRBV12-4

CDR3nt: TGCGCCAGCAGCTCCTCGGGGAGGCGGGGTGAAAAACTGTTTTTT
CDR3aa: CASSSSGRRGEKLFF
j_gene: TRBJ1-4
abundance: .
d_gene: .
len: 15
v_gene: TRBV5-1

CDR3nt: TGTGCCAGCAGTATCAAGGACTCCCTAACGTACTTC
CDR3aa: CASSIKDSLTYF
j_gene: TRBJ2-5
abundance: few
d_gene: .
len: 12
v_gene: TRBV28

CDR3nt: TGTGCCAGCAGCAGGACCCTCGGGGGAGGATATGGCTACACCTTC
CDR3aa: CASSRTLGGGYGYTF
j_gene: TRBJ1-2
abundance: .
d_gene: .
len: 15
v_gene: TRBV7-2

CDR3nt: TGTGCCAGCAGCTTTTCTCGGACGGGGTCTGGAAACACCATATATTTT
CDR3aa: CASSFSRTGSGNTIYF
j_gene: TRBJ1-3
abundance: .
d_gene: .
len: 16
v_gene: TRBV5-4

CDR3nt: TGTGCCAGCCGATCCCCGGGACAGCCCCAAGAGACCCAGTACTTC
CDR3aa: CASRSPGQPQETQYF
j_gene: TRBJ2-5
abundance: .
d_gene: TRBD1
len: 15
v_gene: TRBV10-3

CDR3nt: TGTGCCAGCACGTTCGCCGGACAACCCCATTCTGGAAACACCATATATTTT
CDR3aa: CASTFAGQPHSGNTIYF
j_gene: TRBJ1-3
abundance: .
d_gene: .
len: 17
v_gene: TRBV11-2

CDR3nt: TGCGCCAGCAGTGAGGCCGGGACTAGCGGGGGCACGAACACCGGGGAGCTGTTTTTT
CDR3aa: CASSEAGTSGGTNTGELFF
j_gene: TRBJ2-2
abundance: .
d_gene: TRBD2
len: 19
v_gene: TRBV10-1

CDR3nt: TGTGCCAGCAGCTTAGTTTCTGCTAGGGGAGAGACCCAGTACTTC
CDR3aa: CASSLVSARGETQYF
j_gene: TRBJ2-5
abundance: once
d_gene: .
len: 15
v_gene: TRBV7-9

CDR3nt: TGTGCCAGCAGCTCAGTGAGGGAAAACATTCAGTACTTC
CDR3aa: CASSSVRENIQYF
j_gene: TRBJ2-4
abundance: .
d_gene: .
len: 13
v_gene: TRBV11-3

CDR3nt: TGTGCCAGCAGTGAACATGGACAGGGGGCTTTTTTAGAGGAACGCGGCTACACCTTC
CDR3aa: CASSEHGQGAFLEERGYTF
j_gene: TRBJ1-2
abundance: once
d_gene: TRBD1
len: 19
v_gene: TRBV6-1